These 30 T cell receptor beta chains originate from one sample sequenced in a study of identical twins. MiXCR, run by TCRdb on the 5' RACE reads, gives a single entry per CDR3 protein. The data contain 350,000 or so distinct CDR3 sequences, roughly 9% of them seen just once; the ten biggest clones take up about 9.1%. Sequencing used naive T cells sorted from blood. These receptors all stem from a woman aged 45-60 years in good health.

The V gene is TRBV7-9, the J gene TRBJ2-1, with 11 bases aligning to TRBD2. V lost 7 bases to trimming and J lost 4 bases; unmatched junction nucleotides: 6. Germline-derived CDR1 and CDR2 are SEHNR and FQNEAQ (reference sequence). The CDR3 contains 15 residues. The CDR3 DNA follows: TGTGCCAGCACCCCTAGCGGGAGGACGTACAATGAGCAGTTCTTC. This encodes CASTPSGRTYNEQFF.

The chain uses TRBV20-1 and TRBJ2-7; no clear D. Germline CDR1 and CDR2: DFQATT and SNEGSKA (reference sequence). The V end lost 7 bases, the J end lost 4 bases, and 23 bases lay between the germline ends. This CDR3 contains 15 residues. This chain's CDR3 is CSVAGVASRFYEQYF. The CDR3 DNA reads TGCAGTGTCGCCGGAGTGGCTAGTCGTTTTTACGAGCAGTACTTC.

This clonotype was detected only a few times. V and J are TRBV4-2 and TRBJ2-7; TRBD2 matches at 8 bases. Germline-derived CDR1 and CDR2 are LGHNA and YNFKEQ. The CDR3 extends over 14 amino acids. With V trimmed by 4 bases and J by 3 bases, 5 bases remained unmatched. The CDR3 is CASSPGGTSYEQYF. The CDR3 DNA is TGTGCCAGCAGCCCGGGGGGGACTAGCTACGAGCAGTACTTC.

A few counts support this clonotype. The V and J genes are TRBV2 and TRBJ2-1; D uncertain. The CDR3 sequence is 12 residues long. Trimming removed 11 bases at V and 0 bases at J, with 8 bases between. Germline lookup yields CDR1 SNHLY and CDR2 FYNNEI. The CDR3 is CALGGSYNEQFF. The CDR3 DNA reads TGTGCCCTTGGTGGCTCCTACAATGAGCAGTTCTTC.

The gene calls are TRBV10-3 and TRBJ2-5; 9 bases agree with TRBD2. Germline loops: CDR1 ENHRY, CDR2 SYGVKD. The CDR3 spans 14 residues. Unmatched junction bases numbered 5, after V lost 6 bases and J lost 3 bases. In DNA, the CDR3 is TGTGCCATCAGCAGACTAGCGGACAAAGAGACCCAGTACTTC. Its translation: CAISRLADKETQYF.

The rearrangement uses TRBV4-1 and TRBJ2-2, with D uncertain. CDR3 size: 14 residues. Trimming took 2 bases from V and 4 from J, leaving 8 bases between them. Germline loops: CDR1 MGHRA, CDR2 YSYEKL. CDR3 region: CASSQTPTTGELFF. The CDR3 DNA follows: TGCGCCAGCAGCCAAACGCCCACCACCGGGGAGCTGTTTTTT.

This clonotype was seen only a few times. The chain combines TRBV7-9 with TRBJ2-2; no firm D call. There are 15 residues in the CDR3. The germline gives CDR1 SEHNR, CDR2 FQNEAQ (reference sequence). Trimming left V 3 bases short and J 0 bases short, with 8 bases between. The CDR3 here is CASSFSQSNTGELFF. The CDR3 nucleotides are TGTGCCAGCAGCTTTAGCCAATCGAACACCGGGGAGCTGTTTTTT.

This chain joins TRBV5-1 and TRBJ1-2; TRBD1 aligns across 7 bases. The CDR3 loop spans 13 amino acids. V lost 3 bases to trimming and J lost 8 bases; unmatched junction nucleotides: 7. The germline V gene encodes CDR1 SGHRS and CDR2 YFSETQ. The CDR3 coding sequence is TGCGCCAGCAGCTCGGGACAGCTTCAGGGCTACACCTTC. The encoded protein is CASSSGQLQGYTF. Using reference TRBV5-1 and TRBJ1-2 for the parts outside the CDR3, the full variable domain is KAGVTQTPRYLIKTRGQQVTLSCSPISGHRSVSWYQQTPGQGLQFLFEYFSETQRNKGNFPGRFSGRQFSNSRSEMNVSTLELGDSALYLCASSSGQLQGYTFGSGTRLTVV.

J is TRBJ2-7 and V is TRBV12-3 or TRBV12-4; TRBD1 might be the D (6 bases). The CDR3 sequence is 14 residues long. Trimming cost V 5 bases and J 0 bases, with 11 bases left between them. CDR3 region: CASSPTGSSYEQYF. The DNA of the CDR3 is TGTGCCAGCAGTCCGACAGGCAGCTCCTACGAGCAGTACTTC.

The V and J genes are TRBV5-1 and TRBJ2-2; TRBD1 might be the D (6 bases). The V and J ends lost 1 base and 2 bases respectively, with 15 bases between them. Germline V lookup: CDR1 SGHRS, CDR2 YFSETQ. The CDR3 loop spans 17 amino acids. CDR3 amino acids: CASSLLELGQNTGELFF. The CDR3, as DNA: TGCGCCAGCAGCTTGCTAGAATTGGGACAAAACACCGGGGAGCTGTTTTTT.

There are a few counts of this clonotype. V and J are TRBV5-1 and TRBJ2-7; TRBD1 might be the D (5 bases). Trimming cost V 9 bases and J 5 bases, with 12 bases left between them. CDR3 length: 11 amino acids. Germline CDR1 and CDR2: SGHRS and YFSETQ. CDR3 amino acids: CAMGLGNEQYF. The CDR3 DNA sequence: TGCGCCATGGGGCTTGGGAACGAGCAGTACTTC.

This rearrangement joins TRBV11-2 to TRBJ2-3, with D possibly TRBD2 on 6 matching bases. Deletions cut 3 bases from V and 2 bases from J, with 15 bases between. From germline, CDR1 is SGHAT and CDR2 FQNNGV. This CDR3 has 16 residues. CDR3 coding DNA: TGTGCCAGCAGCTTCGAAACACGGGACTTCACAGATACGCAGTATTTT. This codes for CASSFETRDFTDTQYF.

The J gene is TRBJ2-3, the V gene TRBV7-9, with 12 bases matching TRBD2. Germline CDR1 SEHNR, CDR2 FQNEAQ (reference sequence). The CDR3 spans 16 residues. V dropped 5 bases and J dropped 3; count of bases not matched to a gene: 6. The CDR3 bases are TGTGCCAGCAGCCCGCGGACTAGCGGGACGACAGATACGCAGTATTTT. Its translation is CASSPRTSGTTDTQYF. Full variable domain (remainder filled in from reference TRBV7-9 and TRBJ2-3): DTGVSQNPRHKITKRGQNVTFRCDPISEHNRLYWYRQTLGQGPEFLTYFQNEAQLEKSRLLSDRFSAERPKGSFSTLEIQRTEQGDSAMYLCASSPRTSGTTDTQYFGPGTRLTVL.

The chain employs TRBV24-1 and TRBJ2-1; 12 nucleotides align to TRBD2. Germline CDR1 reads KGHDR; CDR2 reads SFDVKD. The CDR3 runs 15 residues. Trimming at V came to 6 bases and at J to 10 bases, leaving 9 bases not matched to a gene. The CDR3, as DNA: TGTGCCACCAGTACGTTTGGACTAGCGGGATGGGAGCAGTTCTTC. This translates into CATSTFGLAGWEQFF.

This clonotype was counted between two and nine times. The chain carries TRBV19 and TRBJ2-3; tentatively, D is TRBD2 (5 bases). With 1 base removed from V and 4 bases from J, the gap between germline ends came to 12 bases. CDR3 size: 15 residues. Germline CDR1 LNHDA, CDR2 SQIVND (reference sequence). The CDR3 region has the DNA TGTGCCAGTAGTATAGGGTCGGACTTATCAGATACGCAGTATTTT. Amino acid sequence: CASSIGSDLSDTQYF.

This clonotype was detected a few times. CDR3 region: CASSLRSGFISVEQFF. In DNA form, the CDR3 reads TGTGCCAGCAGCTTACGATCCGGTTTCATCTCGGTTGAGCAGTTCTTC. This chain joins TRBV5-6 and TRBJ2-1, with D unclear. Trimming stripped 2 bases from V and 9 bases from J, with 21 bases between. Germline CDR1 is SGHDT and CDR2 is YYEEEE. The CDR3 loop spans 16 amino acids.

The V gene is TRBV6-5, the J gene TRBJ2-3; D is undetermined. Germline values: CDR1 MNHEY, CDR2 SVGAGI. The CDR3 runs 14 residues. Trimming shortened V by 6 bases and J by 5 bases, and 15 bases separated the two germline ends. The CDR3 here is CASSRSLGRDTQYF. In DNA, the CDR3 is TGTGCCAGCAGCAGATCCCTAGGAAGAGATACGCAGTATTTT.

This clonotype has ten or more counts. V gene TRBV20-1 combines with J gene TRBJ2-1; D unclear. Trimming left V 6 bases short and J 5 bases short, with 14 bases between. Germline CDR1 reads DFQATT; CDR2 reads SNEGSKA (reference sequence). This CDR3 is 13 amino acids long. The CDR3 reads CSAFSMVNNEQFF. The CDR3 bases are TGCAGTGCCTTTTCGATGGTAAACAATGAGCAGTTCTTC.

In DNA, the CDR3 is TGTGCCAGCAGTTTAGCGGGGGCTGAAGCTTTCTTT. Encoded protein: CASSLAGAEAFF. This rearrangement joins TRBV12-3 or TRBV12-4 to TRBJ1-1; a possible D gene is TRBD1 (5 bases). This CDR3 has 12 amino acids. The ends were cut back, 0 bases at V and 6 bases at J, with 5 bases in the middle.

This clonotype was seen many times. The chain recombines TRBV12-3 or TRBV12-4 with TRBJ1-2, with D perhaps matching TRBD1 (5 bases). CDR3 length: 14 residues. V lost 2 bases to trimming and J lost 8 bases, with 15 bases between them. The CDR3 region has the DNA TGTGCCAGCAGTTTAAGGGTAGGGGTTTCGGGCTACACCTTC. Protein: CASSLRVGVSGYTF.

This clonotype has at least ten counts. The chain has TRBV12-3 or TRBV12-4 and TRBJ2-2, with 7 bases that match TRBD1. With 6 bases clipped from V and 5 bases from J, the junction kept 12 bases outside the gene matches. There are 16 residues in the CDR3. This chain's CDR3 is CASSNSRGSGTGELFF. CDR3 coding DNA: TGTGCCAGCAGCAATTCCAGGGGGTCAGGGACCGGGGAGCTGTTTTTT.

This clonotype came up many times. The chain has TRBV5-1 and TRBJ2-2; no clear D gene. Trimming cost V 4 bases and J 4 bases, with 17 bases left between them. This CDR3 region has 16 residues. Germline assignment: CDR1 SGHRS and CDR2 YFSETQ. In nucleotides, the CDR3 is TGCGCCAGCAGCGACCAATCTGGGCGCGGCACCGGGGAGCTGTTTTTT. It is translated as CASSDQSGRGTGELFF.

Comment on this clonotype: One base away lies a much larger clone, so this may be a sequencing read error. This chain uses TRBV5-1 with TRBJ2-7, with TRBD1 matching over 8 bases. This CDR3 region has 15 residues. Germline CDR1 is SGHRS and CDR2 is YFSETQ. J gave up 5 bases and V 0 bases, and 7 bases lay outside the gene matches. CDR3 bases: TGCGCCAGCAGCTTGGATGCGACAGGGGTGGACGAGCAGTACGTC. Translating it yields CASSLDATGVDEQYV.

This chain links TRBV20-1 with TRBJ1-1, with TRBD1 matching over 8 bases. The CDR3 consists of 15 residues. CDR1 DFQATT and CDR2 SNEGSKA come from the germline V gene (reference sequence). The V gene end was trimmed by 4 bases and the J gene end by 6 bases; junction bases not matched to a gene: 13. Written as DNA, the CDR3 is TGCAGTGCTACCTCAGGGGGCGGAGGTGGAGCTGAAGCTTTCTTT. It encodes CSATSGGGGGAEAFF.

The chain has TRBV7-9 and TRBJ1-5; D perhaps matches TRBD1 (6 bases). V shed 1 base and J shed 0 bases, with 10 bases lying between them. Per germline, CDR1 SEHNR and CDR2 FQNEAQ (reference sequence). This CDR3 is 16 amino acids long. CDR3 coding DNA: TGTGCCAGCAGCTTAGAACAGGGAAATAGCAATCAGCCCCAGCATTTT. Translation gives CASSLEQGNSNQPQHF.

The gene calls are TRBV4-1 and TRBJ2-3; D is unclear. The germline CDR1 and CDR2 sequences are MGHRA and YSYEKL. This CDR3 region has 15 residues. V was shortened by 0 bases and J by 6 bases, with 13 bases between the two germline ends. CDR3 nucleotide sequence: TGCGCCAGCAGCCAAGATAGGGCCGTCTTTGATACGCAGTATTTT. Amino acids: CASSQDRAVFDTQYF.

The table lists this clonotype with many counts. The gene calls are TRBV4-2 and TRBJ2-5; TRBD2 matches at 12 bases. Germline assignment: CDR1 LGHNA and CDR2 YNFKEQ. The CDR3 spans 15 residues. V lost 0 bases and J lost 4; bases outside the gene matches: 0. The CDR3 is CASSQELAGGETQYF. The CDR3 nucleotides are TGTGCCAGCAGCCAAGAACTAGCGGGAGGAGAGACCCAGTACTTC.

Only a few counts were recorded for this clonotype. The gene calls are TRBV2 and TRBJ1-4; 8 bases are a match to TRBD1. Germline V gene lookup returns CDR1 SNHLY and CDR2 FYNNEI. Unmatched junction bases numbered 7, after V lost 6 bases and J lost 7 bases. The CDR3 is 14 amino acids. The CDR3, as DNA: TGTGCCAGCAGGCCGGGACAGGAAGGTGAAAAACTGTTTTTT. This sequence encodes CASRPGQEGEKLFF. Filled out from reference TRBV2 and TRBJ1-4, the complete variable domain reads EPEVTQTPSHQVTQMGQEVILRCVPISNHLYFYWYRQILGQKVEFLVSFYNNEISEKSEIFDDQFSVERPDGSNFTLKIRSTKLEDSAMYFCASRPGQEGEKLFFGSGTQLSVL.

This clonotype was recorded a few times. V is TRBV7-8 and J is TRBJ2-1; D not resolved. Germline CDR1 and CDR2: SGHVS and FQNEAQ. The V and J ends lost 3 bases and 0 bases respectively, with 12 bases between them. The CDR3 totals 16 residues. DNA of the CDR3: TGTGCCAGCAGCTTTAACCTCCTCAGCTCCTACAATGAGCAGTTCTTC. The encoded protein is CASSFNLLSSYNEQFF.

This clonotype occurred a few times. As DNA, the CDR3 is TGTGCCACAGGGACAGACTATGGCTACACCTTC. This codes for CATGTDYGYTF. This chain joins TRBV6-5 and TRBJ1-2, with 7 bases that match TRBD1. V trimming: 10 bases; J trimming: 3 bases; junction bases outside the gene matches: 2. The CDR3 totals 11 residues. Germline CDR1 and CDR2: MNHEY and SVGAGI.